Listed here are 20 T cell receptor beta chains from one sample, sequenced in a study of blood T cell repertoires in COVID-19. TCRdb's table, derived via immunoSEQ multiplex PCR, lists solely in-frame clones and lacks some. The sample yields about 270,000 clones, around 91% seen once. The sequencing input was PBMCs or T cells enriched from blood (not recorded which). These receptors originate from a woman in her late teens or twenties who had recovered from COVID-19.

Worth noting for this clone: This CDR3 is also generated by other DNA sequences in the sample. The chain joins TRBV9 to TRBJ1-2, with 10 bases lining up with TRBD1. The ends lost 2 bases at V and 8 bases at J; junction bases unmatched: 3. Germline loops: CDR1 SGDLS, CDR2 YYNGEE. This CDR3 contains 13 residues. DNA for the CDR3: TGTGCCAGCAGCGTTGACAGGGGGCGAGGCTACACCTTC. Its protein product is CASSVDRGRGYTF.

The chain employs TRBV2 and TRBJ2-7, with D possibly TRBD1 on 6 matching bases. The V gene lost 9 bases and the J gene lost 0 bases, with 12 bases spanning the gap. Germline lookup yields CDR1 SNHLY and CDR2 FYNNEI. The CDR3 has 13 residues. The CDR3 reads CASSDRSSYEQYF. The CDR3 region has the DNA TGTGCCAGTTCAGACAGGAGCTCCTACGAGCAGTACTTC.

The chain employs TRBV6-5 and TRBJ2-1, with D possibly being TRBD2 (5 bases). Germline CDR1 is MNHEY and CDR2 is SVGAGI. With 10 bases removed from V and 4 bases from J, the gap between germline ends came to 20 bases. The CDR3 is 15 amino acids. This CDR3 reads CATVIGPGGYNEQFF. The CDR3 DNA sequence: TGTGCCACCGTCATCGGGCCCGGAGGTTACAATGAGCAGTTCTTC.

CDR3 sequence: CASSVDRAPNYGYTF. The CDR3 DNA sequence: TGTGCCAGCAGCGTGGACAGGGCTCCTAACTATGGCTACACCTTC. The V call is TRBV5-4, the J call TRBJ1-2, with 8 nucleotides matching TRBD1. Trimming took 4 bases from V and 0 from J; bases not matched to a gene: 5. The CDR3 is 15 residues long. Per the germline V gene, CDR1 is SGHNT and CDR2 is YYREEE (reference sequence). The full variable domain, completed using reference TRBV5-4 and TRBJ1-2, is ETGVTQSPTHLIKTRGQQVTLRCSSQSGHNTVSWYQQALGQGPQFIFQYYREEENGRGNFPPRFSGLQFPNYSSELNVNALELDDSALYLCASSVDRAPNYGYTFGSGTRLTVV.

This clone was recorded a few times. V and J are TRBV7-6 and TRBJ1-6, with 8 positions matching TRBD1. Germline loops: CDR1 SGHVS, CDR2 FNYEAQ. J gave up 4 bases and V 6 bases, and 8 bases lay outside the gene matches. The CDR3 extends over 16 amino acids. CDR3 sequence (DNA): TGTGCCAGCAGTTATACTACAGGGGGTTATAATTCACCCCTCCACTTT. Translating gives CASSYTTGGYNSPLHF.

J is TRBJ2-7 and V is TRBV3-1 (or the pseudogene TRBV3-2); D gene uncertain. Germline CDR1 is LGHDT and CDR2 is YNNKEL (reference sequence). Between the trimmed V and J ends, which lost 2 bases and 0 bases, there was a span of 8 bases. This CDR3 has 14 residues. CDR3 loop: CASSQLPDSYEQYF. The CDR3 DNA follows: TGTGCCAGCAGCCAACTCCCAGACTCCTACGAGCAGTACTTC.

V and J are TRBV3-1 (or the pseudogene TRBV3-2) and TRBJ1-2; 7 bases align to TRBD1. CDR3 length: 14 residues. With 0 bases clipped from V and 8 bases from J, the junction kept 6 bases outside the gene matches. Germline V gene lookup returns CDR1 LGHDT and CDR2 YNNKEL (reference sequence). In DNA form, the CDR3 reads TGTGCCAGCAGCCAAGAACGAGGGGGCGGAGGCTACACCTTC. Translating gives CASSQERGGGGYTF.

This chain uses TRBV5-4 with TRBJ2-3, with D possibly TRBD1 on 6 matching bases. Trimming cost V 2 bases and J 0 bases, with 10 bases left between them. The CDR3 covers 15 residues. Germline values: CDR1 SGHNT, CDR2 YYREEE (reference sequence). Written as DNA, the CDR3 is TGTGCCAGCAGCTTAGGGGGTCTAAGCACAGATACGCAGTATTTT. It encodes CASSLGGLSTDTQYF.

This chain links TRBV6-5 with TRBJ1-2; 7 bases match TRBD1. The CDR3 is 15 amino acids. Germline CDR1 reads MNHEY; CDR2 reads SVGAGI. The V gene end was trimmed by 0 bases and the J gene end by 4 bases; junction bases not matched to a gene: 5. The DNA of the CDR3 is TGTGCCAGCAGTTACTCTGGGACAGTCCTCTATGGCTACACCTTC. It is translated as CASSYSGTVLYGYTF.

J is TRBJ2-2 and V is TRBV6-4; TRBD2 aligns across 7 bases. Germline V gene data show CDR1 as MRHNA and CDR2 as SNTAGT. V dropped 2 bases and J dropped 10; count of bases not matched to a gene: 10. This CDR3 has 15 residues. The CDR3 sequence is CASSDGSGGMEELFF. The CDR3 DNA reads TGTGCCAGCAGTGACGGATCCGGGGGGATGGAGGAGCTGTTTTTT.

The chain uses TRBV4-1 and TRBJ1-1; D not resolved. V shed 2 bases and J shed 8 bases, with 9 bases lying between them. Per germline, CDR1 MGHRA and CDR2 YSYEKL. The CDR3 is 12 residues long. For the CDR3, the DNA is TGCGCCAGCAGCCAATCTAGCAGGGAAGCTTTCTTT. Protein product: CASSQSSREAFF.

The V call is TRBV12-3 or TRBV12-4, the J call TRBJ1-5; D remains unclear. This CDR3 is 13 amino acids long. V lost 3 bases and J lost 5, with 8 bases in between. Here the CDR3 DNA reads TGTGCCAGCAGTTTCCAGACTTATCAGCCCCAGCATTTT. Its protein is CASSFQTYQPQHF.

This sequence joins TRBV5-1 and TRBJ1-2; D unresolved. Trimming pared 0 bases from V and 12 bases from J, leaving 9 bases between. Germline assignment: CDR1 SGHRS and CDR2 YFSETQ. This CDR3 is built from 11 residues. CDR3 residues: CASSLGGHHTF. Written as DNA, the CDR3 is TGCGCCAGCAGCTTGGGCGGGCATCACACCTTC.

This chain links TRBV6-8 with TRBJ2-1, with 9 bases aligning to TRBD2. This CDR3 comprises 16 residues. CDR1 and CDR2 (germline): MNHGY, SAAAGT. V shed 3 bases and J 7 bases; nucleotides not matched to a gene: 10. CDR3 sequence (DNA): TGTGCCAGCAGTTATTCTAGCGGGGCCAAGGCGAATGAGCAGTTCTTC. It yields the protein CASSYSSGAKANEQFF.

This chain uses TRBV4-1 with TRBJ2-7, with D possibly being TRBD2 (6 bases). Germline-derived CDR1 and CDR2 are MGHRA and YSYEKL. The CDR3 runs to 15 residues. V was clipped by 6 bases and J by 1 base, with 16 bases between them. CDR3 sequence: CASRPTDGGSYEQYF. The CDR3 DNA reads TGCGCCAGCAGACCCACGGACGGGGGTTCCTACGAGCAGTACTTC.

The rearrangement joins TRBV6-5 to TRBJ1-5, with 7 bases identical to TRBD1. The ends lost 5 bases at V and 6 bases at J; junction bases unmatched: 10. The CDR3 runs 15 residues. The germline CDR1 and CDR2 sequences are MNHEY and SVGAGI. This CDR3 is CASSPQGQTGQPQHF. CDR3 sequence (DNA): TGTGCCAGCAGTCCACAGGGGCAGACGGGTCAGCCCCAGCATTTT.

V and J are TRBV5-4 and TRBJ1-4, with D perhaps matching TRBD1 (6 bases). The CDR3 runs 15 residues. Germline V lookup: CDR1 SGHNT, CDR2 YYREEE (reference sequence). V dropped 4 bases and J dropped 0 bases, with 10 bases sitting between them. DNA of the CDR3: TGTGCCAGCAGCGTAGGGGGTGCAACTAATGAAAAACTGTTTTTT. Translation gives CASSVGGATNEKLFF.

This chain joins TRBV2 and TRBJ1-1; D gene unclear. This CDR3 region has 13 residues. Trimming left V 2 bases short and J 1 base short, with 5 bases between. The germline V gene has CDR1 SNHLY and CDR2 FYNNEI. The CDR3 region is CASSEIWNTEAFF. CDR3 sequence (DNA): TGTGCCAGCAGTGAAATCTGGAACACTGAAGCTTTCTTT.

This clone was counted once. The chain employs TRBV11-3 and TRBJ2-1; 10 bases align to TRBD2. V was pared by 2 bases and J by 2 bases, with 3 bases of the junction left unmatched. This CDR3 has 16 residues. Per germline, CDR1 SGHNT and CDR2 YENEEA. DNA for the CDR3: TGTGCCAGCAGCTTACGCCTAGCGGGGGCCTACAATGAGCAGTTCTTC. Protein product: CASSLRLAGAYNEQFF.

The chain is built from TRBV7-2 and TRBJ2-3, with D tentatively TRBD2 (7 bases). CDR1 SGHTA and CDR2 FQGNSA come from the germline V gene. This CDR3 contains 15 residues. Trimming took 5 bases from V and 3 from J, leaving 15 bases between them. For the CDR3, the DNA is TGTGCCAGCAGCCGTAATGGGAGGGGGACAGATACGCAGTATTTT. It translates to CASSRNGRGTDTQYF.